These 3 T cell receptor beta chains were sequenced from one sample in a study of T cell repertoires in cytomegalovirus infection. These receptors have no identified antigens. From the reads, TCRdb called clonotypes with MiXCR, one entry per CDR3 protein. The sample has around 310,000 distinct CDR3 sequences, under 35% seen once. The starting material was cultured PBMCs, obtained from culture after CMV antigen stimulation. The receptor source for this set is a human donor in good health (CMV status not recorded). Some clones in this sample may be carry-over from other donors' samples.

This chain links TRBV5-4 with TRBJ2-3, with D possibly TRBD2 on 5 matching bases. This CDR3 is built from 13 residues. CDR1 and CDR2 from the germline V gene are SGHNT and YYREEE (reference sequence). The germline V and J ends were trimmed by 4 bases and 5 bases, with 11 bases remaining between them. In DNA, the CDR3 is TGTGCCAGCAGCACCCGGGATAGAGATACGCAGTATTTT. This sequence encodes CASSTRDRDTQYF.

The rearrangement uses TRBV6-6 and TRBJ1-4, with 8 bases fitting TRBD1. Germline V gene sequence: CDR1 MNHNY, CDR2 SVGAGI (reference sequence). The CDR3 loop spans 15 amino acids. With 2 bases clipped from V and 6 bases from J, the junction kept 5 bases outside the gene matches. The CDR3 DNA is TGTGCCAGCAGTTACATCAGGGGGCGGGATGAAAAACTGTTTTTT. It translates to CASSYIRGRDEKLFF.

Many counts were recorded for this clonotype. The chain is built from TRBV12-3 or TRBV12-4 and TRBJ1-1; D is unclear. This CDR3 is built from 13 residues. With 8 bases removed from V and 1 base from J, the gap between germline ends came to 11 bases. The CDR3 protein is CASLFIQNTEAFF. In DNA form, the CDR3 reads TGTGCCAGCTTGTTCATACAGAACACTGAAGCTTTCTTT.